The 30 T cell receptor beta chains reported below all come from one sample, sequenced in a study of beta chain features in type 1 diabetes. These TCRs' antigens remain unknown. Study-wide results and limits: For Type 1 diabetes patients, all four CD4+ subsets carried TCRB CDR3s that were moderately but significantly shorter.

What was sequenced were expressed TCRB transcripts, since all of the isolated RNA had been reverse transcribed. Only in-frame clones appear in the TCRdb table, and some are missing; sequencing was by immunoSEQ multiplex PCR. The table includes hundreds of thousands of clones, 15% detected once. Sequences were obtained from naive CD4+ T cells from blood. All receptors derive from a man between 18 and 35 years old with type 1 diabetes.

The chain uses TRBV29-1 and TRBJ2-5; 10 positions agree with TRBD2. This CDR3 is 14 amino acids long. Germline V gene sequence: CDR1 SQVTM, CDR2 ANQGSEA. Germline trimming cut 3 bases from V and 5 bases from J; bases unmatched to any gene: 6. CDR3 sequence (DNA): TGCAGCGTTGAGGGACTAGCGAATAGGGAGACCCAGTACTTC. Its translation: CSVEGLANRETQYF.

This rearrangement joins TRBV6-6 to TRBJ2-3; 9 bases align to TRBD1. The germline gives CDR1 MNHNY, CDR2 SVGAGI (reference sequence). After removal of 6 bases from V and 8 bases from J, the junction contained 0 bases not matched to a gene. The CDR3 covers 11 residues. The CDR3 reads CASRDRGTQYF. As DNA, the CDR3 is TGTGCCAGCAGGGACAGGGGTACGCAGTATTTT.

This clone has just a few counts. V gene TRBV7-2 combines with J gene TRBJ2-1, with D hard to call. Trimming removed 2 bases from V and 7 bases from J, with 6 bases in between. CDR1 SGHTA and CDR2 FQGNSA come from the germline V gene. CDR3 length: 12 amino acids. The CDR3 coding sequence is TGTGCCAGCAGCTTACTGAGGAATGAGCAGTTCTTC. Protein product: CASSLLRNEQFF.

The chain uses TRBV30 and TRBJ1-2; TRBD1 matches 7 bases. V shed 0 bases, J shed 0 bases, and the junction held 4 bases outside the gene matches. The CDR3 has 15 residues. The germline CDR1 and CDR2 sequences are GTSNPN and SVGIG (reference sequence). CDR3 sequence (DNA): TGTGCCTGGAGTGTATTGGGGACAGCTAACTATGGCTACACCTTC. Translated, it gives CAWSVLGTANYGYTF.

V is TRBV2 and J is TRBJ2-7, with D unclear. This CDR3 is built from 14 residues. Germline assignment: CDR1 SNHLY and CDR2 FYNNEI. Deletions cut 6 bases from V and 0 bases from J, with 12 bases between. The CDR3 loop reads CASRRRVNSYEQYF. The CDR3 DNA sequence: TGTGCCAGCAGGAGACGGGTCAACTCCTACGAGCAGTACTTC.

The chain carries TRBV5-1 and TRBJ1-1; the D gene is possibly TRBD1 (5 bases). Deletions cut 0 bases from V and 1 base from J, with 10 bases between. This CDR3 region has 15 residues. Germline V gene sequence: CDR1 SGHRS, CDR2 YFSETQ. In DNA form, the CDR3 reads TGCGCCAGCAGCTTGGTGGCAGGGTCGAACACTGAAGCTTTCTTT. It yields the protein CASSLVAGSNTEAFF.

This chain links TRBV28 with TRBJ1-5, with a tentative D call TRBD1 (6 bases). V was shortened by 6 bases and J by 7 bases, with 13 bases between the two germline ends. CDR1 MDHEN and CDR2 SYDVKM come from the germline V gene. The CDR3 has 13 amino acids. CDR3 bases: TGTGCCAGCAGACAGGGAATAGGCCAGCCCCAGCATTTT. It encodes CASRQGIGQPQHF.

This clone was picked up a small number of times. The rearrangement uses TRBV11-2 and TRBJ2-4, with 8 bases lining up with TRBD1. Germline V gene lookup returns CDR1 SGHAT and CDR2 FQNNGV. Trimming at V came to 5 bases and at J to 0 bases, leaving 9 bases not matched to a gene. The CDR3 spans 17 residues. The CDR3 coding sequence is TGTGCCAGCAGCACCTACAGGGGGGATCTAGCCAAAAACATTCAGTACTTC. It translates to CASSTYRGDLAKNIQYF.

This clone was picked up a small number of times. For the CDR3, the DNA is TGTGCCTGGAGTGTCGGCTACGAGCAGTACTTC. This translates into CAWSVGYEQYF. The genes are TRBV30 and TRBJ2-7; the D is unclear. V lost 0 bases, J lost 3 bases, and 3 bases lay in between. CDR1 and CDR2 from the germline V gene are GTSNPN and SVGIG (reference sequence). The CDR3 runs to 11 residues. The full variable domain, its missing parts supplied by reference TRBV30 and TRBJ2-7, is SQTIHQWPATLVQPVGSPLSLECTVEGTSNPNLYWYRQAAGRGLQLLFYSVGIGQISSEVPQNLSASRPQDRQFILSSKKLLLSDSGFYLCAWSVGYEQYFGPGTRLTVT.

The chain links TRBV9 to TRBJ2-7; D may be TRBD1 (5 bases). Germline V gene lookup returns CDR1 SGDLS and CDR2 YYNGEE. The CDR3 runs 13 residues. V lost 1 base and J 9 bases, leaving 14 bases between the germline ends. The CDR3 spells CASSVTQGKRQYF. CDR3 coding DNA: TGTGCCAGCAGCGTAACCCAGGGTAAAAGGCAGTACTTC. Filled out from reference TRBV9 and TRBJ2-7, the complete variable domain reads DSGVTQTPKHLITATGQRVTLRCSPRSGDLSVYWYQQSLDQGLQFLIQYYNGEERAKGNILERFSAQQFPDLHSELNLSSLELGDSALYFCASSVTQGKRQYFGPGTRLTVT.

For the CDR3, the DNA is TGTGCCAGCAGTAGGGACTGGTCCACAGATACGCAGTATTTT. Protein product: CASSRDWSTDTQYF. The chain is built from TRBV11-2 and TRBJ2-3; tentatively, D is TRBD2 (6 bases). Trimming cost V 6 bases and J 2 bases, with 12 bases left between them. Germline V gene sequence: CDR1 SGHAT, CDR2 FQNNGV. The length of the CDR3 is 14 residues.

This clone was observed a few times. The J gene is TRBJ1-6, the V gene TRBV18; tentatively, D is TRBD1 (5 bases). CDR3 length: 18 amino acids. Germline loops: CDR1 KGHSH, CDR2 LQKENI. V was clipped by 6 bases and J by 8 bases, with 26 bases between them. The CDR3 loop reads CASSPQGSPRSVDSPLHF. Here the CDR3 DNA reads TGTGCCAGCTCGCCGCAGGGATCCCCCCGATCGGTAGATTCACCCCTCCACTTT.

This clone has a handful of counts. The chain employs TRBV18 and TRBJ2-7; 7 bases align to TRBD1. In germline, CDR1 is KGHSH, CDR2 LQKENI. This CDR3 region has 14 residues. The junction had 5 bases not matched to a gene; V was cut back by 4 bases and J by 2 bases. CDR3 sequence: CASSQGAVPYEQYF. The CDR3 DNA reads TGTGCCAGCTCACAGGGGGCCGTTCCCTACGAGCAGTACTTC.

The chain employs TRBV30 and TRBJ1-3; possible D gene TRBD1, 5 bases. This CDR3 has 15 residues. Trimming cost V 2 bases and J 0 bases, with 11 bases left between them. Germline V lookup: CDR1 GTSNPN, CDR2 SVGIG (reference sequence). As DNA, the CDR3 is TGTGCCTGGAGTATGGGGCCCTACTCTGGAAACACCATATATTTT. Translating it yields CAWSMGPYSGNTIYF.

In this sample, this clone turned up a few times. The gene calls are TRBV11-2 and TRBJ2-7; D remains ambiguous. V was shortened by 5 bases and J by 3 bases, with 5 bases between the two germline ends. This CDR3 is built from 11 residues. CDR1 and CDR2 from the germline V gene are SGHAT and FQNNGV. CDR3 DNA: TGTGCCAGCAGCCTTTTCTACGAGCAGTACTTC. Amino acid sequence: CASSLFYEQYF.

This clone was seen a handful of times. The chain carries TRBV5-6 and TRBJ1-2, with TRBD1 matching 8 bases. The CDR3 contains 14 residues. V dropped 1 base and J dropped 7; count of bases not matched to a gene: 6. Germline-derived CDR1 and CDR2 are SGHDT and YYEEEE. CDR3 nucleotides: TGTGCCAGCAGCTTGTCGGACAGGGATACTGGCTACACCTTC. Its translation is CASSLSDRDTGYTF. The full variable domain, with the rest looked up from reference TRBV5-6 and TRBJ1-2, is DAGVTQSPTHLIKTRGQQVTLRCSPKSGHDTVSWYQQALGQGPQFIFQYYEEEERQRGNFPDRFSGHQFPNYSSELNVNALLLGDSALYLCASSLSDRDTGYTFGSGTRLTVV.

Here the CDR3 DNA reads TGTGCCAGCAGCTCCGAAAGGGGATCCGAAAAACTGTTTTTT. Protein sequence: CASSSERGSEKLFF. This rearrangement joins TRBV5-4 to TRBJ1-4, with D possibly matching TRBD1 (5 bases). Trimming removed 3 bases from V and 8 bases from J, with 14 bases in between. Germline CDR1 is SGHNT and CDR2 is YYREEE (reference sequence). The CDR3 totals 14 residues.

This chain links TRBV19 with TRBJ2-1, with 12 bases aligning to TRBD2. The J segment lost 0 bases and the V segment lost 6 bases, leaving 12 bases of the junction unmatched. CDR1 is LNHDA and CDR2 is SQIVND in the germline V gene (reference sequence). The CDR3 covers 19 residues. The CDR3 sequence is CASRLAGGRLSSSYNEQFF. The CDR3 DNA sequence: TGTGCCAGTAGACTAGCGGGAGGACGCCTCTCCAGCTCCTACAATGAGCAGTTCTTC.

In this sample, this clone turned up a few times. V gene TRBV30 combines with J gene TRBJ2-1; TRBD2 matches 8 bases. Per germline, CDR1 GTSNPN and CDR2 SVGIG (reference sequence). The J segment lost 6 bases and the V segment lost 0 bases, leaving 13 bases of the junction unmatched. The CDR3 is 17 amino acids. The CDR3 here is CAWSVRIAGSRGNEQFF. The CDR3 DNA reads TGTGCCTGGAGTGTGCGGATAGCGGGGAGCCGGGGCAATGAGCAGTTCTTC.

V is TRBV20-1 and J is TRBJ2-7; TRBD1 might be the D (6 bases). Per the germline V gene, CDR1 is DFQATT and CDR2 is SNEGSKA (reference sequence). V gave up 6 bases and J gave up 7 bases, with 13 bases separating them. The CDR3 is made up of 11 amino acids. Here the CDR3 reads CSAYRDPEQYF. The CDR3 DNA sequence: TGCAGTGCGTACAGGGATCCGGAGCAGTACTTC.

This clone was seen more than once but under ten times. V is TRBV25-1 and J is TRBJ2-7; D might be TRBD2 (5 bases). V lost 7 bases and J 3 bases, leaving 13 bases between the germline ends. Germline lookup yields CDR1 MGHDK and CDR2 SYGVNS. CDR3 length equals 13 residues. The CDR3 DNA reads TGTGCCAGCAACGGAGGAGTGGGCTACGAGCAGTACTTC. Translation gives CASNGGVGYEQYF.

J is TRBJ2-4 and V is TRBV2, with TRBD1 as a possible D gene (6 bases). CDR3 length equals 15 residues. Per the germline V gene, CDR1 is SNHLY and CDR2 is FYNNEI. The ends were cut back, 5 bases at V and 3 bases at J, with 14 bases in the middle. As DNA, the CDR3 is TGTGCCAGCAGTTCGAACAGGGATCGCAAAAACATTCAGTACTTC. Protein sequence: CASSSNRDRKNIQYF.

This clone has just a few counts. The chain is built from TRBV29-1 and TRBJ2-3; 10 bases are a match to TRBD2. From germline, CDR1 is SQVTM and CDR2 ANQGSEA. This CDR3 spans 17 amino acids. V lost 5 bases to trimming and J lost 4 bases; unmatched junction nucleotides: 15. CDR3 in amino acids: CSVLFFNLAGDADTQYF. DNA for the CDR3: TGCAGCGTTCTGTTCTTCAACCTAGCGGGAGATGCAGATACGCAGTATTTT.

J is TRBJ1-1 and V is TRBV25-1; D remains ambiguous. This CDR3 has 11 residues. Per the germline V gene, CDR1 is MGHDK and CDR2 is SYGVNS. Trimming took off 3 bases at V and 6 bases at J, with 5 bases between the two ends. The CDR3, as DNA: TGTGCCAGCAGTGATAGTGCTGAAGCTTTCTTT. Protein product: CASSDSAEAFF.

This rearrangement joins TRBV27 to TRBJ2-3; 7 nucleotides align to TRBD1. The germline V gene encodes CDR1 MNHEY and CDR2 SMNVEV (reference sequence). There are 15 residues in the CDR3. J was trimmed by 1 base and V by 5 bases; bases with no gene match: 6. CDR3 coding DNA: TGTGCCAGCAGTGCACCGGGACAGCGCACAGATACGCAGTATTTT. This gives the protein CASSAPGQRTDTQYF.

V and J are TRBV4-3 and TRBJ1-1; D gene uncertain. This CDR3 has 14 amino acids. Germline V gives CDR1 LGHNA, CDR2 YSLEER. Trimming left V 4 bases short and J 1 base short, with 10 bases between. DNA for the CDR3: TGCGCCAGCAGCCTAGAGTGGCAGAACACTGAAGCTTTCTTT. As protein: CASSLEWQNTEAFF.

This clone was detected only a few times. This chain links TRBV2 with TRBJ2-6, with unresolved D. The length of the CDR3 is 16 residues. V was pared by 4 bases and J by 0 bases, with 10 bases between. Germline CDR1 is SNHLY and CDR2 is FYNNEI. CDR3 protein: CASSGQDLSGANVLTF. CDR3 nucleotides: TGTGCCAGCAGTGGCCAGGATCTCTCTGGGGCCAACGTCCTGACTTTC.

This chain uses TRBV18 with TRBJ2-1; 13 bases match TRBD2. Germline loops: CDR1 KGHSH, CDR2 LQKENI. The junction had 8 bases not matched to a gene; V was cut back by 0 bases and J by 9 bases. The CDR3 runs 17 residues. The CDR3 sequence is CASSPPGRTSGRGEQFF. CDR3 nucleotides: TGTGCCAGCTCACCACCGGGGAGGACTAGCGGGAGAGGTGAGCAGTTCTTC.

CDR3: CASSLEERGLSYEQYF. In DNA form, the CDR3 reads TGTGCCAGCAGCTTAGAAGAGAGGGGACTATCCTACGAGCAGTACTTC. V usage is TRBV7-2 and J usage is TRBJ2-7; 7 positions agree with TRBD2. The V segment lost 1 base and the J segment 1 base; nucleotides outside the gene matches: 7. The CDR3 is 16 amino acids. Germline V gives CDR1 SGHTA, CDR2 FQGNSA.

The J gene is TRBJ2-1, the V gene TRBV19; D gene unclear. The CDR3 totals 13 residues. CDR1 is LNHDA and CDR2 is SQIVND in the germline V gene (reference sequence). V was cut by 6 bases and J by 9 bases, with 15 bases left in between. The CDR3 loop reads CASRTRYPPEQFF. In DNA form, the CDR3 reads TGTGCCAGTAGAACGAGGTATCCTCCTGAGCAGTTCTTC.